Listed below are T cell receptor beta chains from one sample, sequenced in a study of neoadjuvant anti-PD-1 for oral cavity cancer. Clones were read by immunoSEQ multiplex PCR, and TCRdb kept only the in-frame ones, dropping some. The data show just over 65,000 clones, 85% seen once. The sequencing used PBMCs, collected after nivolumab (anti-PD-1) treatment. Every receptor here comes from a person aged 40 to 85 with oral cavity squamous cell carcinoma. CDR3s include the opening cysteine and the closing phenylalanine or tryptophan. A D gene is named only where the DNA matches it firmly. Clone size is stated in some rows and not others, as once, few, many or a class when expanded.

>NA|14|TRBV11-2|NA|TRBJ2-2
TGTGCCAGCAGCTTAGGCGCAGACCCCGGGGAGCTGTTTTTT
CASSLGADPGELFF
>NA|14|TRBV11-3|TRBD2|TRBJ2-1
TGTGCCAGCAGCCCGGGACTAGCGTCGGATGAGCAGTTCTTC
CASSPGLASDEQFF
>few|11|TRBV28|TRBD1|TRBJ1-1
TGTGCCAGCAGTTTAGGACAGGTAGCTTTCTTT
CASSLGQVAFF
>NA|11|TRBV7-9|NA|TRBJ2-7
TGTGCCAGCAGCGGCAGCCACTACCAGAACTTC
CASSGSHYQNF
>few|15|TRBV18|TRBD1|TRBJ1-2
TGTGCCAGCTCACCTCTCCAGGGGGCGAAGTCTGGCTACACCTTC
CASSPLQGAKSGYTF
>NA|14|TRBV27|NA|TRBJ1-4
TGTGCCAGCAGTTTGGACACAGGGATTCAAAAACTGTTTTTT
CASSLDTGIQKLFF
>NA|15|TRBV30|NA|TRBJ2-7
TGTGCCTGGAAAGAAGGAGGGGGGAGCTCCTACGAGCAGTACTTC
CAWKEGGGSSYEQYF
>NA|13|TRBV19|NA|TRBJ2-5
TGTGCCAGTAGTAAATCCAGACAAGAGACCCAGTACTTC
CASSKSRQETQYF
>few|16|TRBV7-6|TRBD2|TRBJ2-7
TGTGCCAGCAGCCGGGGGACTAGCGGGAGTACCTACGAGCAGTACTTC
CASSRGTSGSTYEQYF
>NA|10|TRBV20-1|NA|TRBJ2-7
TGCAGTGCTAAAGACTACGAGCAGTACTTC
CSAKDYEQYF
>NA|18|TRBV2|TRBD2|TRBJ2-3
TGTGCCAGCAGAACGGGACTAGCGGCAAGCTTAAGCACAGATACGCAGTATTTT
CASRTGLAASLSTDTQYF
>NA|14|TRBV7-9|NA|TRBJ2-1
TGTGCCAGCAGCTACGCGAAAGCCTACAATGAGCAGTTCTTC
CASSYAKAYNEQFF
>NA|15|TRBV7-6|NA|TRBJ2-7
TGTGCCAGCAGCTTCGGACAGTCAACCTCCTACGAGCAGTACTTC
CASSFGQSTSYEQYF
>NA|14|TRBV6-6|NA|TRBJ2-2
TGTGCCAGCAGTCCACGACAAAACACCGGGGAGCTGTTTTTT
CASSPRQNTGELFF
>NA|15|TRBV25-1|NA|TRBJ2-7
TGTGCCAGCAGTGGCTCTACTACTAGCAACTACGAGCAGTACTTC
CASSGSTTSNYEQYF
>once|16|TRBV7-9|NA|TRBJ1-3
TGTGCCAGCAGCTCCGGACCTCTAAGCTCTGGAAACACCATATATTTT
CASSSGPLSSGNTIYF
>NA|13|TRBV5-1|NA|TRBJ1-3
TGCGCCAGCAGTTATGGATCTGGAAACACCATATATTTT
CASSYGSGNTIYF
>NA|11|TRBV5-8|NA|TRBJ1-5
TGTGCCAGCACCCCTGATCAGCCCCAGCATTTT
CASTPDQPQHF
>NA|13|TRBV12-5|NA|TRBJ1-2
TGTGCTAGTGGTTTGGGCCAGGGTGGCGGCTACACCTTC
CASGLGQGGGYTF
>NA|14|TRBV6-5|TRBD1|TRBJ1-2
TGTGCCAGCAGTTACGGGGACAGGGTCTATGGCTACACCTTC
CASSYGDRVYGYTF
>NA|11|TRBV7-8|NA|TRBJ2-7
TGTGCCAGCAGCTTGCGCCACGAGCAGTACTTC
CASSLRHEQYF
>few|13|TRBV19|NA|TRBJ1-1
TGTGCCAGTAGTATCCGGGGGAACACTGAAGCTTTCTTT
CASSIRGNTEAFF
>NA|15|TRBV19|NA|TRBJ2-1
TGTGCCAGTAGTATGAGGAGGACCACCTACAATGAGCAGTTCTTC
CASSMRRTTYNEQFF
>NA|13|TRBV6-1|NA|TRBJ1-1
TGTGCCAGCAGATTACTTCAGAACACTGAAGCTTTCTTT
CASRLLQNTEAFF
>NA|14|TRBV5-1|TRBD1|TRBJ2-3
TGCGCCAGCAGCTTCATACAGGGGCAAGATACGCAGTATTTT
CASSFIQGQDTQYF
>NA|15|TRBV19|TRBD1|TRBJ2-7
TGTGCCAGTAGTATATCGGGACAGGGGGCTTACGAGCAGTACTTC
CASSISGQGAYEQYF
>NA|15|TRBV6-5|NA|TRBJ2-7
TGTGCCAGCAGTTACTCTTCCAAAACCCCCTACGAGCAGTACTTC
CASSYSSKTPYEQYF
>NA|16|TRBV19|TRBD1|TRBJ2-1
TGTGCCAGTAGTTCTTCCGGGACAGGCTCCTACAATGAGCAGTTCTTC
CASSSSGTGSYNEQFF
>few|14|TRBV5-4|NA|TRBJ1-2
TGTGCCAGCACCCAGGGAGGCGCCATCTATGGCTACACCTTC
CASTQGGAIYGYTF
>NA|13|TRBV5-1|NA|TRBJ1-1
TGCGCCAGCAGCTTCGCTTCGAACACTGAAGCTTTCTTT
CASSFASNTEAFF
>NA|14|TRBV6-6|NA|TRBJ1-1
TGTGCCAGCAGGTACGACAGGAGGAGCACTGAAGCTTTCTTT
CASRYDRRSTEAFF
>NA|16|TRBV6-6|TRBD1|TRBJ1-4
TGTGCCAGCAGTAACCTCGACAGGGGGCTTAATGAAAAACTGTTTTTT
CASSNLDRGLNEKLFF
>NA|15|TRBV11-2|NA|TRBJ2-7
TGTGCCAGCAGCTTTGCGCGAGGGAGCTCCTACGAGCAGTACTTC
CASSFARGSSYEQYF
>NA|13|TRBV7-2|NA|TRBJ1-4
TGTGCCAGCAGCTTAGAGGCGCGAAAAAAACTGTTTTTT
CASSLEARKKLFF
>NA|14|TRBV5-1|NA|TRBJ1-4
TGCGCCAGCCGAATGGGGCAGGTTAATGAAAAACTGTTTTTT
CASRMGQVNEKLFF